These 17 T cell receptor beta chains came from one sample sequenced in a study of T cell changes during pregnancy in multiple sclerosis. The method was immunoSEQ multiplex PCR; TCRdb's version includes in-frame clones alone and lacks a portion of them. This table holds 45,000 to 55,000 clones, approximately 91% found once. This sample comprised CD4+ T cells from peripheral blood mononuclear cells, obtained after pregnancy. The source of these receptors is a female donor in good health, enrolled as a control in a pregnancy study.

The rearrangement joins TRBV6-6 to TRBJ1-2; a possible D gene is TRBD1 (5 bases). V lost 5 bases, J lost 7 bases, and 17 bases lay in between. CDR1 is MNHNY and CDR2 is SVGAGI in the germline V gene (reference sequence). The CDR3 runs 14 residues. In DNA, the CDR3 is TGTGCCAGCAGTCTAGGTGGCAGGGTGGGTGGCTACACCTTC. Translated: CASSLGGRVGGYTF.

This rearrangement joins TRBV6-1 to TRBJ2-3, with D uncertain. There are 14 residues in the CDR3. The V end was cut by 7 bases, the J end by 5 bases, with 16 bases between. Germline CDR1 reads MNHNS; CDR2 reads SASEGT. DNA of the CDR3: TGTGCCAGCACCCAGACTTCTTTCGGAGATACGCAGTATTTT. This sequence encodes CASTQTSFGDTQYF.

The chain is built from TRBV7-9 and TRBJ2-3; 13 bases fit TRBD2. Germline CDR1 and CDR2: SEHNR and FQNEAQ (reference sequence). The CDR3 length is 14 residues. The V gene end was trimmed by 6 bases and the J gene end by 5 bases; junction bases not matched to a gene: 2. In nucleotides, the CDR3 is TGTGCCAGCAGACTAGCGGGAGGGAAAGATACGCAGTATTTT. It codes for CASRLAGGKDTQYF.

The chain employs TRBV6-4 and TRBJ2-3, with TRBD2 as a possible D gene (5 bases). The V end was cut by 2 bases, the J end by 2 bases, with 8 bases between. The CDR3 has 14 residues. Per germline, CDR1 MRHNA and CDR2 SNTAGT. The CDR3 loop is CASSDAGFTDTQYF. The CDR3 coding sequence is TGTGCCAGCAGTGACGCGGGTTTCACAGATACGCAGTATTTT.

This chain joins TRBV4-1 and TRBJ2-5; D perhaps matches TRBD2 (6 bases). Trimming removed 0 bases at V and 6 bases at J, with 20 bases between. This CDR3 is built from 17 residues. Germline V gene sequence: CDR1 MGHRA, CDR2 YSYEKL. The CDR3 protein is CASSQEWRDLRPKTQYF. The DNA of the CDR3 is TGCGCCAGCAGCCAAGAATGGCGGGACTTACGCCCCAAGACCCAGTACTTC.

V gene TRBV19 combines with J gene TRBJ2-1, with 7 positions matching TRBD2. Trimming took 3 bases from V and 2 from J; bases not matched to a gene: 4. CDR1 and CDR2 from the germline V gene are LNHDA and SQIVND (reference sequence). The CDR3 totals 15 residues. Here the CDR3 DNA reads TGTGCCAGTAGTATCGCGGGAGCCCCCTACAATGAGCAGTTCTTC. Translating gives CASSIAGAPYNEQFF. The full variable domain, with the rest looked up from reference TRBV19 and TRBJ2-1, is DGGITQSPKYLFRKEGQNVTLSCEQNLNHDAMYWYRQDPGQGLRLIYYSQIVNDFQKGDIAEGYSVSREKKESFPLTVTSAQKNPTAFYLCASSIAGAPYNEQFFGPGTRLTVL.

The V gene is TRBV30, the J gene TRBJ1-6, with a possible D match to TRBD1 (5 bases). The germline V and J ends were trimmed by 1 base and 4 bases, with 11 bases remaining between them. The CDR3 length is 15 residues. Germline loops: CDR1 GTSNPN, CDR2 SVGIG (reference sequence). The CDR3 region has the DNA TGTGCCTGGAGTGCGAGTCCAGGGTATAATTCACCCCTCCACTTT. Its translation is CAWSASPGYNSPLHF.

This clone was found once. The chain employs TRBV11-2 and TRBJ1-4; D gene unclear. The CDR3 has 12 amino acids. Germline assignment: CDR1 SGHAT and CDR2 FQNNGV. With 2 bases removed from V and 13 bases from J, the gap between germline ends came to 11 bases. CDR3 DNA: TGTGCCAGCAGCTTAAGCGGCCCGCGACTGTTTTTT. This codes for CASSLSGPRLFF.

CDR3 nucleotides: TGTGCCAGCAGCTTATCGGGGTTGAACACTGAAGCTTTCTTT. As protein: CASSLSGLNTEAFF. The chain has TRBV7-9 and TRBJ1-1, with D hard to call. Trimming cost V 2 bases and J 0 bases, with 7 bases left between them. Germline CDR1 SEHNR, CDR2 FQNEAQ (reference sequence). The CDR3 sequence is 14 residues long.

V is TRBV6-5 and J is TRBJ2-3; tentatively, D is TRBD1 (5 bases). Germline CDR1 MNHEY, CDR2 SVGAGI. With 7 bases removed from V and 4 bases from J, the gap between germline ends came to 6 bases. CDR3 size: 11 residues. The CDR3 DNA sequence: TGTGCCAGCACACAGGCAGATACGCAGTATTTT. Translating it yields CASTQADTQYF.

In DNA, the CDR3 is TGTGCCAGCAGTTCAAAACAGGCTACCCTTAATTCACCCCTCCACTTT. Translation: CASSSKQATLNSPLHF. The chain combines TRBV27 with TRBJ1-6; TRBD1 is a possible D gene (5 bases). The CDR3 extends over 16 amino acids. The ends were cut back, 4 bases at V and 6 bases at J, with 16 bases in the middle. CDR1 and CDR2 from the germline V gene are MNHEY and SMNVEV (reference sequence).

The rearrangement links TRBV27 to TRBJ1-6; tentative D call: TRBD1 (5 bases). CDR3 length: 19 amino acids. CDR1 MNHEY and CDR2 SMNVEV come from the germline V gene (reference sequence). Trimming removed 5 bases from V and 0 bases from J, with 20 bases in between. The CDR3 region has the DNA TGTGCCAGCAGTGGGGTCGGGGGAATCCCCCTCTCCTATAATTCACCCCTCCACTTT. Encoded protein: CASSGVGGIPLSYNSPLHF.

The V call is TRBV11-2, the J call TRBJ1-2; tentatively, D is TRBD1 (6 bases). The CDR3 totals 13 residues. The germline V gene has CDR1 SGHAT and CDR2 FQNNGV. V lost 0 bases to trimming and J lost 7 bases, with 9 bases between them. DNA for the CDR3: TGTGCCAGCAGCTTAGAAAACAGGGCTGGCTACACCTTC. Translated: CASSLENRAGYTF.

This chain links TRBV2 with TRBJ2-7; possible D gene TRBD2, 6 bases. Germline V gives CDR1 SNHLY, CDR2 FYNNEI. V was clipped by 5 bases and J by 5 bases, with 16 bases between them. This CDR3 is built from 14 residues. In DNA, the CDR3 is TGTGCCAGCAGTCCGGGACTTCTCCTCCACGAGCAGTACTTC. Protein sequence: CASSPGLLLHEQYF.

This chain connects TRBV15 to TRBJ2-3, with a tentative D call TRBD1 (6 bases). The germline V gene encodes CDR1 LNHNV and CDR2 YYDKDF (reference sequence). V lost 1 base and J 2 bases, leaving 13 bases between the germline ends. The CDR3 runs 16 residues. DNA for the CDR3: TGTGCCACCAGCAGAGGGGGGCAGGGGTACACAGATACGCAGTATTTT. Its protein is CATSRGGQGYTDTQYF.

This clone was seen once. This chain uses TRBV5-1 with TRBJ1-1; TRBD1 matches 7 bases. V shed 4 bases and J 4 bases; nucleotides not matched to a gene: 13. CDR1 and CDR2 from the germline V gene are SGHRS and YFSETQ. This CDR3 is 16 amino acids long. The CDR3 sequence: CASSQAPGQLGTEAFF. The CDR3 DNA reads TGCGCCAGCAGCCAAGCCCCGGGACAGTTAGGCACTGAAGCTTTCTTT.

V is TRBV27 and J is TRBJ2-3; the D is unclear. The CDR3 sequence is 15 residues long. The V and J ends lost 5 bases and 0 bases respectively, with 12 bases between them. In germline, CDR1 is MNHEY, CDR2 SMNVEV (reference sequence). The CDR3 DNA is TGTGCCAGCAGTCTCCAGTACCGTAGCACAGATACGCAGTATTTT. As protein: CASSLQYRSTDTQYF.